This T cell receptor (beta chain) was recorded in a study of T-cell memory formation after mild COVID-19. Study-wide context: TCR clustering was largely donor specific. Study-wide points: Of the contracting clones, CD4+ ones lay mainly in CM and EM, and CD8+ ones in EMRA. There was no confirmation that second-wave clones peaking on day 37 were SARS-CoV-2 specific. Later expanders leaned CD4+, whereas day 15 to 85 contracting clones were balanced CD4/CD8.

Trimming removed 0 bases at V and 3 bases at J, with 8 bases between. Germline CDR1 reads SGHTA; CDR2 reads FQGNSA. This CDR3 has 14 residues. This clonotype has only a few counts. Its antigen remains unknown. Each CDR3 protein gets one entry after TCRdb re-called the 5' RACE reads with MiXCR. The repertoire holds around 300,000 distinct CDR3 sequences, with roughly 13% as singletons. The TCR sequence derives from a man between 18 and 35 years old who had mild COVID-19 (a few samples of this study predate the infection). Cell type and time point are not known. The rearrangement uses TRBV7-2 and TRBJ1-2, with D unclear. The specimen sequenced was PBMCs or a T cell subset sorted from them (not recorded which). The CDR3 spells CASSLAREDYGYTF. In nucleotides, the CDR3 is TGTGCCAGCAGCTTAGCGCGGGAGGACTATGGCTACACCTTC.